This entry is about one T cell receptor beta chain. What it binds is not known. This specimen belongs to a study of brain metastases from non-small cell lung cancer. Using immunoSEQ multiplex PCR, the repertoire was profiled, and TCRdb retains in-frame clones only, with some absent. This sample has more than 600 clones; about 81% occur once, and the top ten carry 10% to 13%. Study-wide results and caveats: Metastases had sparse T cells but largely shared repertoires with primaries. Fewer infiltrating T cells were found in brain metastases than primaries. Expanded T-cell clones appeared in 50% to 80% of brain metastases over primaries.

Sequencing was performed on primary lung tumor tissue. This TCR came from a donor over 35 with non-small cell lung cancer.

The CDR3 is CSASEEAGNTIYF. CDR3 DNA: TGCAGCGCCTCTGAGGAGGCTGGAAACACCATATATTTT. This rearrangement joins TRBV29-1 to TRBJ1-3; no firm D call. CDR1 and CDR2 (germline): SQVTM, ANQGSEA. V lost 7 bases and J lost 2, with 12 bases in between. This CDR3 has 13 amino acids. The variable domain in full, with the rest retrieved from reference TRBV29-1 and TRBJ1-3, is SAVISQKPSRDICQRGTSLTIQCQVDSQVTMMFWYRQQPGQSLTLIATANQGSEATYESGFVIDKFPISRPNLTFSTLTVSNMSPEDSSIYLCSASEEAGNTIYFGEGSWLTVV.